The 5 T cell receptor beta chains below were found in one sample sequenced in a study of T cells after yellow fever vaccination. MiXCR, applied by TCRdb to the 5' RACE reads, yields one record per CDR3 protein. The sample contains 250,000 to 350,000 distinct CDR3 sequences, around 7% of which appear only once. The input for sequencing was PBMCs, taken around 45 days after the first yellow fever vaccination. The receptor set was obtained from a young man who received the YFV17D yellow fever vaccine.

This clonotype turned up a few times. The CDR3 DNA is TGTGCCAGCAGCTTGAGTGGGCAGACCTACAATGAGCAGTTCTTC. This gives the protein CASSLSGQTYNEQFF. This chain connects TRBV5-5 to TRBJ2-1; D gene unclear. Trimming took off 1 base at V and 2 bases at J, with 10 bases between the two ends. Germline V gives CDR1 SGHKS, CDR2 YYEKEE (reference sequence). The CDR3 extends over 15 amino acids. The full variable domain, rest sourced from reference TRBV5-5 and TRBJ2-1, is DAGVTQSPTHLIKTRGQQVTLRCSPISGHKSVSWYQQVLGQGPQFIFQYYEKEERGRGNFPDRFSARQFPNYSSELNVNALLLGDSALYLCASSLSGQTYNEQFFGPGTRLTVL.

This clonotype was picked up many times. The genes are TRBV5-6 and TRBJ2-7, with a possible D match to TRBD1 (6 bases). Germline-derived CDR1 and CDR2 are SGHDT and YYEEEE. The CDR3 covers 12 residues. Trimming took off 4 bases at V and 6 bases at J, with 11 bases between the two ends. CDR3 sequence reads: CASSRGTGEQYV. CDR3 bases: TGTGCCAGCAGCAGGGGGACCGGCGAGCAGTACGTC.

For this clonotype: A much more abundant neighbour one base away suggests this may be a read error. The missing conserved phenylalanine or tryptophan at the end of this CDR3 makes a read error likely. As DNA, the CDR3 is TGCGCCAGCAGCCCGGGACTAAAGACGCTTGGGAATGAGCAGTTCTAC. This encodes CASSPGLKTLGNEQFY. The V and J genes are TRBV5-1 and TRBJ2-1, with 7 nucleotides matching TRBD2. Germline values: CDR1 SGHRS, CDR2 YFSETQ. Trimming at V came to 4 bases and at J to 7 bases, leaving 14 bases not matched to a gene. CDR3 length: 16 residues.

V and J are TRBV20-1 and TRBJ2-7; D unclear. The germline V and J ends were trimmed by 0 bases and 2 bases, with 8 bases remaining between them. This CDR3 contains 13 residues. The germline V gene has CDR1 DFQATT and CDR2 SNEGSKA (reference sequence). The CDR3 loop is CSARDGTAYEQYF. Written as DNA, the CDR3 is TGCAGTGCTAGAGATGGTACAGCCTACGAGCAGTACTTC.

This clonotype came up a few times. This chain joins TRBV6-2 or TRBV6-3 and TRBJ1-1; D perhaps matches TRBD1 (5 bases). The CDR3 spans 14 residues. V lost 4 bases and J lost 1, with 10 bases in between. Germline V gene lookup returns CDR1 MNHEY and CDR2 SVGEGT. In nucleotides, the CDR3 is TGTGCCAGCAGTTCTACCGGACAGAACACTGAAGCTTTCTTT. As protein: CASSSTGQNTEAFF.